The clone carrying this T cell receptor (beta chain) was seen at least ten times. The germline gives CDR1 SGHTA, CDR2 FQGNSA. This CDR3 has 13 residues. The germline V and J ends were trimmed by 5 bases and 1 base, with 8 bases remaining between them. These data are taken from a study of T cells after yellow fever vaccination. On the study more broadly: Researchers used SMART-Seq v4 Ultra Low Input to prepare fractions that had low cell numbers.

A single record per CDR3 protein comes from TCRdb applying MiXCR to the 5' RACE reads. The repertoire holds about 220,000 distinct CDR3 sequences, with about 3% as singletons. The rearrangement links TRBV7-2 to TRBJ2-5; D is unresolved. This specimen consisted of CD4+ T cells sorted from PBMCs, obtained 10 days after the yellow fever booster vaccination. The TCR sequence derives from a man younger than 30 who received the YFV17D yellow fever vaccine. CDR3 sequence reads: CASSVSFQETQYF. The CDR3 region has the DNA TGTGCCAGCAGCGTGAGTTTCCAAGAGACCCAGTACTTC.